The clone carrying this TCR beta chain appeared many times. The ends were cut back, 4 bases at V and 0 bases at J, with 19 bases in the middle. The germline gives CDR1 SGHDT, CDR2 YYEEEE. The CDR3 extends over 18 amino acids. The protocol was immunoSEQ multiplex PCR, while the TCRdb copy is restricted to in-frame clones and leaves out a portion. The table has some 670,000 clones, about 90% seen once. The data belong to a study of blood T cell repertoires in COVID-19. This chain uses TRBV5-6 with TRBJ2-2, with D perhaps TRBD2 (7 bases). This receptor was taken from a young woman with acute or convalescent COVID-19. Sequenced sample: peripheral blood. The CDR3 region has the DNA TGTGCCAGCAGCCGAATGGGGAGGGGGAACACGAACACCGGGGAGCTGTTTTTT. It is translated as CASSRMGRGNTNTGELFF.